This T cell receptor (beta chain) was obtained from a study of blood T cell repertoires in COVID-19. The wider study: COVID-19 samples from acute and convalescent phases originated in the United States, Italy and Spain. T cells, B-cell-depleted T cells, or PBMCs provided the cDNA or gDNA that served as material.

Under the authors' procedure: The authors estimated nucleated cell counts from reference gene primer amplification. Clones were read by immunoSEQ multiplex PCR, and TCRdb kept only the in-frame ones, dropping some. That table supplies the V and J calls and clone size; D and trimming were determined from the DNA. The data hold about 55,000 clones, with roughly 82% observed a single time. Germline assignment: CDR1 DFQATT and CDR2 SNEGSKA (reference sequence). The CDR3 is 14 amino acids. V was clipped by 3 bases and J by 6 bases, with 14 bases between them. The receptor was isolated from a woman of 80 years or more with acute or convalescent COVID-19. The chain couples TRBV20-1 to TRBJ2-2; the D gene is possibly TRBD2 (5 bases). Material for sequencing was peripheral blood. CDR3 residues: CSASPGSGAGELFF. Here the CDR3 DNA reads TGCAGTGCTAGTCCGGGGAGTGGAGCCGGGGAGCTGTTTTTT.